The rows below give T cell receptor beta chains drawn from one sample of a study of graft-versus-host responses after intestinal transplantation. These TCRs' antigens remain unknown. Assay used: immunoSEQ multiplex PCR; TCRdb lists only in-frame clones, some missing. Altogether about 150,000 clones are present, around 90% being singletons, with the ten largest covering roughly 0.19%. The sequences come from unstimulated CD4+ T cells sorted from spleen or lymph node cells, collected before intestinal transplant. Receptors originate from a human donor who received an intestinal transplant. The CDR3 runs from the conserved cysteine through the conserved F or W. D genes are given only for firm matches. Part of the rows lack a size; the others show once, few, many or a class for expanded clones.

V	J	D	size	CDR3	DNA
TRBV5-1	TRBJ2-2	NA	NA	CASSLDADHYWGGELFF	TGCGCCAGCAGCTTGGATGCGGACCACTATTGGGGCGGGGAGCTGTTTTTT
TRBV28	TRBJ2-7	TRBD1	NA	CASSIAGTGDYEQYF	TGTGCCAGCAGCATCGCCGGGACAGGGGATTACGAGCAGTACTTC
TRBV19	TRBJ1-2	NA	NA	CASLPGATNYGYTF	TGTGCCAGTCTACCGGGGGCGACCAACTATGGCTACACCTTC
TRBV28	TRBJ2-1	TRBD2	once	CASSAGGGNEQFF	TGTGCCAGCAGCGCCGGGGGGGGTAATGAGCAGTTCTTC
TRBV5-4	TRBJ2-2	NA	NA	CASSLPTANTGELFF	TGTGCCAGCAGCTTACCGACAGCGAACACCGGGGAGCTGTTTTTT
TRBV28	TRBJ1-1	NA	NA	CASSIVGLKNTEAFF	TGTGCCAGCAGCATAGTAGGTCTTAAGAACACTGAAGCTTTCTTT
TRBV18	TRBJ1-4	NA	NA	CASPPNGGATNEKLFF	TGTGCCAGCCCACCTAACGGGGGGGCAACTAATGAAAAACTGTTTTTT
TRBV28	TRBJ2-7	NA	once	CASSVGLRAYEQYF	TGTGCCAGCAGCGTAGGGCTCAGGGCCTACGAGCAGTACTTC
TRBV9	TRBJ1-4	NA	NA	CASSVGDRPTANEKLFF	TGTGCCAGCAGCGTAGGGGATAGGCCAACTGCTAATGAAAAACTGTTTTTT
TRBV5-1	TRBJ2-1	NA	NA	CASSLVRGGGNEQFF	TGCGCCAGCAGCTTGGTCCGGGGAGGGGGCAATGAGCAGTTCTTC
TRBV10-3	TRBJ2-7	TRBD2	NA	CAIRMGLAGVYEQYF	TGTGCCATCAGGATGGGACTAGCGGGAGTTTACGAGCAGTACTTC
TRBV7-7	TRBJ2-2	NA	NA	CASSPATNTGELFF	TGTGCTAGCAGCCCGGCCACGAACACCGGGGAGCTGTTTTTT
TRBV30	TRBJ1-2	TRBD1	NA	CAWSARRTGLSYTF	TGTGCCTGGAGTGCCCGGAGGACAGGGCTATCCTACACCTTC
TRBV11-2	TRBJ2-7	NA	NA	CASSPGPIYEQYF	TGTGCCAGCAGCCCGGGCCCTATCTACGAGCAGTACTTC
TRBV11-2	TRBJ2-4	NA	NA	CASSLAGGNIQYF	TGTGCCAGCAGCTTAGCTGGGGGGAACATTCAGTACTTC
TRBV19	TRBJ2-1	NA	NA	CASSISHSSAYRQFF	TGTGCCAGTAGTATTAGCCACTCCTCAGCGTACAGACAGTTCTTC
TRBV6-5	TRBJ2-7	TRBD2	NA	CASSYTSGSYEQYF	TGTGCCAGCAGTTATACTAGCGGGAGTTACGAGCAGTACTTC
TRBV28	TRBJ2-5	NA	NA	CASSFGGPKETQYF	TGTGCCAGCAGTTTTGGGGGCCCTAAAGAGACCCAGTACTTC
TRBV29-1	TRBJ2-7	TRBD2	few	CSVGEGFSYEQYF	TGCAGCGTTGGGGAGGGGTTCTCCTACGAGCAGTACTTC
TRBV30	TRBJ1-5	NA	NA	CAWSPGRENQPQHF	TGTGCCTGGTCCCCGGGCAGGGAAAATCAGCCCCAGCATTTT
TRBV5-4	TRBJ2-1	TRBD1	NA	CASSSDRGREGEFF	TGTGCCAGCAGCAGCGACAGGGGGAGAGAGGGGGAGTTCTTC
TRBV27	TRBJ2-1	TRBD2	NA	CASRPPGLARKEQFF	TGTGCCAGCAGACCTCCGGGACTAGCTCGCAAGGAGCAGTTCTTC
TRBV27	TRBJ1-1	TRBD1	NA	CASSERQGLVATEAFF	TGTGCCAGCAGTGAAAGACAGGGCCTCGTGGCTACTGAAGCTTTCTTT
TRBV11-2	TRBJ1-1	NA	NA	CASSIPRVNTEAFF	TGTGCCAGCAGCATACCCAGGGTGAACACTGAAGCTTTCTTT
TRBV5-6	TRBJ2-7	NA	NA	CASSLLGANSYEQYF	TGTGCCAGCAGCTTATTAGGGGCAAACTCCTACGAGCAGTACTTC
TRBV6-1	TRBJ2-7	TRBD2	NA	CASSEGTSAYRPHEQYF	TGTGCCAGCAGTGAGGGGACTAGCGCATACCGACCCCACGAGCAGTACTTC
TRBV30	TRBJ2-1	TRBD2	NA	CAWSVVLAGVNEQFF	TGTGCCTGGAGTGTAGTTCTAGCGGGAGTCAATGAGCAGTTCTTC
TRBV27	TRBJ2-1	TRBD2	NA	CASSYLGLAGGGNEQFF	TGTGCCAGCAGTTACCTAGGACTAGCGGGAGGGGGGAATGAGCAGTTCTTC
TRBV5-5	TRBJ1-3	NA	NA	CASSLPISGNTIYF	TGTGCCAGCAGCTTACCGATCTCTGGAAACACCATATATTTT
TRBV5-1	TRBJ2-7	TRBD1	NA	CASSRTGPSYEQYF	TGCGCCAGCAGCCGGACAGGGCCCTCCTACGAGCAGTACTTC
TRBV5-1	TRBJ1-4	TRBD1	NA	CASSPGTGDEKLFF	TGCGCCAGCAGCCCCGGGACAGGGGACGAAAAACTGTTTTTT
TRBV5-1	TRBJ2-1	NA	NA	CASSTTPENNEQFF	TGCGCCAGCAGCACCACACCGGAAAACAATGAGCAGTTCTTC
TRBV28	TRBJ1-5	NA	NA	CASSLAVYQPQHF	TGTGCCAGCAGTTTAGCAGTGTATCAGCCCCAGCATTTT
TRBV4-1	TRBJ1-1	NA	NA	CASSQFLQMNTEAFF	TGCGCCAGCAGCCAATTTTTACAGATGAACACTGAAGCTTTCTTT
TRBV6-1	TRBJ2-6	NA	NA	CASSTGFSGANVLTF	TGTGCCAGCAGTACAGGCTTCTCTGGGGCCAACGTCCTGACTTTC
TRBV7-9	TRBJ2-1	TRBD2	once	CASSLEVGLAAETQFF	TGTGCCAGCAGCTTAGAAGTCGGACTAGCGGCTGAGACTCAGTTCTTC
TRBV4-2	TRBJ2-1	NA	NA	CASSPLPSAQNEQFF	TGTGCCAGCAGCCCGTTGCCTAGCGCCCAGAATGAGCAGTTCTTC
TRBV28	TRBJ2-5	NA	NA	CASLNGGGETQYF	TGTGCCAGCCTAAATGGGGGCGGAGAGACCCAGTACTTC
TRBV5-1	TRBJ2-5	NA	NA	CASSLGTTQETQYF	TGCGCCAGCAGCCTAGGGACCACTCAAGAGACCCAGTACTTC
TRBV7-2	TRBJ2-1	NA	NA	CASSLSYGSYNEQFF	TGTGCCAGCAGCTTGTCCTATGGGTCCTACAATGAGCAGTTCTTC
TRBV28	TRBJ2-7	TRBD2	few	CASRFTGLAGHEQYF	TGTGCCAGCAGGTTCACCGGACTAGCGGGGCACGAGCAGTACTTC